This T cell receptor (beta chain) was sequenced in a study of blood T cells in healthy people across ages. Study-wide results and limits: Older individuals had lower TCR beta diversity per million T cells (the decline was roughly linear).

This clonotype occurred a few times. Its antigen is still unknown. Then a second PCR, running about 7 to 11 cycles, was carried out with a sample-barcoded 5' primer and a J-beta primer mix. TCRdb re-derived calls from the 5' RACE reads in MiXCR, one entry per CDR3 protein. Counted here are some 940,000 distinct CDR3 sequences, about 27% occurring once; the ten biggest clones make up 10% to 13%. The CDR3 is 13 amino acids. Per the germline V gene, CDR1 is SGHTA and CDR2 is FQGNSA. V gave up 8 bases and J gave up 0 bases, with 8 bases separating them. These data also formed part of another study, on T cells of mothers and their children.

Specimen: blood. The sequence was obtained from a woman aged 40-49 years in good health. The chain is built from TRBV7-2 and TRBJ2-1; D is possibly TRBD1 (5 bases). Here the CDR3 reads CASRQSSYNEQFF. As DNA, the CDR3 is TGTGCCAGCCGACAGAGCTCCTACAATGAGCAGTTCTTC. Supplemented by reference TRBV7-2 and TRBJ2-1, the full variable domain reads GAGVSQSPSNKVTEKGKDVELRCDPISGHTALYWYRQSLGQGLEFLIYFQGNSAPDKSGLPSDRFSAERTGGSVSTLTIQRTQQEDSAVYLCASRQSSYNEQFFGPGTRLTVL.